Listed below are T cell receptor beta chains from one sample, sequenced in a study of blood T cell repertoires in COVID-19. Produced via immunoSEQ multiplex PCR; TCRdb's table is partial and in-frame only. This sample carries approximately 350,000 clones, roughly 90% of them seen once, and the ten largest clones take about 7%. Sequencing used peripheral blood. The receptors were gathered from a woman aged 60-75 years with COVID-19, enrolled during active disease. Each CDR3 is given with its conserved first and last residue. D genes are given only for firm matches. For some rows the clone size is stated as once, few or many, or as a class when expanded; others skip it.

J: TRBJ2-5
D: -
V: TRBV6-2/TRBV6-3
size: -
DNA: TGTGCCAGCAGTTACAAGGGACTTCAGACCCAGTACTTC
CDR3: CASSYKGLQTQYF

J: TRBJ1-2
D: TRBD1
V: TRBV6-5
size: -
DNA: TGTGCCAGTCGGGACAGGGGGTTTTATGGCTACACCTTC
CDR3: CASRDRGFYGYTF

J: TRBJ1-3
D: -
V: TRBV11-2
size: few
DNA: TGTGCCAGCAGCTTAGGTCACTCTGGAAACACCATATATTTT
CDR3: CASSLGHSGNTIYF

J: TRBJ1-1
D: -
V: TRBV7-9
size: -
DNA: TGTGCCAGCAACAGGGAAAACACTGAAGCTTTCTTT
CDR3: CASNRENTEAFF

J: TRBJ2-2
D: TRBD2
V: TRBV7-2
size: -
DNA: TGTGCCAGCAGCTCCCCTCGGGGACTAGCGGGGGCGGGCACCGGGGAGCTGTTTTTT
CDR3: CASSSPRGLAGAGTGELFF

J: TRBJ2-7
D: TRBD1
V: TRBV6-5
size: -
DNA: TGTGCCAGCAAAGGGGGCCACGAGCAGTACTTC
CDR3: CASKGGHEQYF

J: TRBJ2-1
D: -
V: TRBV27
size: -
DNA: TGTGCCAGCAGTTTGGAGGGGAATGAGCAGTTCTTC
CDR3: CASSLEGNEQFF

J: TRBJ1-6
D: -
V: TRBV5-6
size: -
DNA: TGTGCCAGCAGCTTGGGGCGGATCACAAATAATTCACCCCTCCACTTT
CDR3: CASSLGRITNNSPLHF

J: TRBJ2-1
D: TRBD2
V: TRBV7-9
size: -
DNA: TGTGCCAGCAGCCCTAGCGGGGCCCTCTCCTACAATGAGCAGTTCTTC
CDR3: CASSPSGALSYNEQFF

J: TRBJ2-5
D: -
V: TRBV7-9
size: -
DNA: TGTGCCAGCATGCTAGGAACGGGCCAAGAGACCCAGTACTTC
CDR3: CASMLGTGQETQYF

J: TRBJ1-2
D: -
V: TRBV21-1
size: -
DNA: TGTGCCTGCGCGGGGAGGGGAGAAGGTCTAGGAAATGGTGGCTACACCTTC
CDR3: CACAGRGEGLGNGGYTF

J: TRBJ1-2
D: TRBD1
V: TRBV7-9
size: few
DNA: TGTGCCAGCCCGCTTGACAGGGGAGTTGATGGCTACACCTTC
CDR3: CASPLDRGVDGYTF

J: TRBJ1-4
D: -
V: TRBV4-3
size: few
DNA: TGCGCCAGCAGCCAAGAAGAAGACGGTATGCGGGAAAAACTGTTTTTT
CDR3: CASSQEEDGMREKLFF

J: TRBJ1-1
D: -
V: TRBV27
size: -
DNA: TGTGCCAGCAGTTTTCCCGGGACGGGGAGGGATGAAGCTTTCTTT
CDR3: CASSFPGTGRDEAFF

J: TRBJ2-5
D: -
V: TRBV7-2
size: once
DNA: TGTGCCAGCAGCTCATTAGGGGTATTCCAAGAGACCCAGTACTTC
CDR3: CASSSLGVFQETQYF

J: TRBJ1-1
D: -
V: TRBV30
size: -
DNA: TGTGCCTGGAGTGTAGGGGGAAACACTGAAGCTTTCTTT
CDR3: CAWSVGGNTEAFF

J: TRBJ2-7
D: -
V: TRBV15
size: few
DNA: TGTGCCACCAGCAGAGATTTCACCTACGAGCAGTACTTC
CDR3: CATSRDFTYEQYF

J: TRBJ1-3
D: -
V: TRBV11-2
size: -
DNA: TGTGCCAGCAGGCCAAGCCCTTCAGGACTTGGAAACACCATATATTTT
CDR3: CASRPSPSGLGNTIYF

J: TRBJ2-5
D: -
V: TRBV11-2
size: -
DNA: TGTGCCAGCAGCCTATACAGGGCGCGGGAAGAGACCCAGTACTTC
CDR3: CASSLYRAREETQYF

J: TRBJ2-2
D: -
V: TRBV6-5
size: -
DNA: TGTGCCAGCACCCCCCGGGGGTGGTACACCGGGGAGCTGTTTTTT
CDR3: CASTPRGWYTGELFF

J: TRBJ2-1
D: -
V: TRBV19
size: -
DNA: TGTGCCAGTAGTATAGTGGACGCGGGTAGCGATGAGCAGTTCTTC
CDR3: CASSIVDAGSDEQFF

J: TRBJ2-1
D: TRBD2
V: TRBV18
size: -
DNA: TGTGCCAGCTCAGCACCTAGCGGGGGGAATAATGAGCAGTTCTTC
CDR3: CASSAPSGGNNEQFF

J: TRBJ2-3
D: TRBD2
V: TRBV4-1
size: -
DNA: TGCGCCAGCAGAAATCCGGGCCGAGGGGCGGGGGCAGATACGCAGTATTTT
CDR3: CASRNPGRGAGADTQYF

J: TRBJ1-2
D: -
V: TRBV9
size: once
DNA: TGTGCCAGCAGCCCCTACAGAGACTATGGCTACACCTTC
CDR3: CASSPYRDYGYTF

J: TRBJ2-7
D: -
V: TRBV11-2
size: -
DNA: TGTGCCAGCAGCTGGGTGGGGACAAATTACGAGCAGTACTTC
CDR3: CASSWVGTNYEQYF

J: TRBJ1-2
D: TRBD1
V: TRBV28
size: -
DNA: TGTGCCAGCAGTTTAAGAGGCAGCCGGGACAGGCGTAATCCAAACTATGGCTACACCTTC
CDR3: CASSLRGSRDRRNPNYGYTF

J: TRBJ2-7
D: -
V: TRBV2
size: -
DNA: TGTGCCAGCAGACAGGAGATCAGCTCCTACGAGCAGTACTTC
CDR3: CASRQEISSYEQYF

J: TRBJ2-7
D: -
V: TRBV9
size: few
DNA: TGTGCCAGCAGCTTGGACAGAGACTACGAGCAGTACTTC
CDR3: CASSLDRDYEQYF

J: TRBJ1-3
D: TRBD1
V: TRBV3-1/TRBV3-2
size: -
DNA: TGTGCCAGCCAGGGGGCAGGGCCTGGAAACACCATATATTTT
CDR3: CASQGAGPGNTIYF

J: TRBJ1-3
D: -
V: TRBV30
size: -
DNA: TGTGCCTGGAGTGTAACCTGGGGGCTCTCTGGAAACACCATATATTTT
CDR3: CAWSVTWGLSGNTIYF

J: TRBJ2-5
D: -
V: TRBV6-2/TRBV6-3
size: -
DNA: TGTGCCAGCAGTTACAAGGACTCAAGGGGACTGCAAGAGACCCAGTACTTC
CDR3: CASSYKDSRGLQETQYF

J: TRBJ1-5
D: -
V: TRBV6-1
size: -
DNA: TGTGCCAGCAGTGAAGAATTACGTTACAGGTACGGTCAGCCCCAGCATTTT
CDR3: CASSEELRYRYGQPQHF

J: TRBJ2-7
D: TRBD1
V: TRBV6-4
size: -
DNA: TGTGCCAGCAGTGACGGGACAGGGGACTACGAGCAGTACTTC
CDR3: CASSDGTGDYEQYF

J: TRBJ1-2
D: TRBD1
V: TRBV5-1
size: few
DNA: TGCGCCAGCAGCCCACAGGGGGGCTATGGCTACACCTTC
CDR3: CASSPQGGYGYTF

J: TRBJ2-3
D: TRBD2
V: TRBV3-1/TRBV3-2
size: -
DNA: TGTGCCAGCAGCTTAATGGCGGGGGGGACAGATACGCAGTATTTT
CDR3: CASSLMAGGTDTQYF

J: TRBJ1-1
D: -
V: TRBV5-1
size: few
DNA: TGCGCCAGCAGCTTGGACCCGCAGTACACTGAAGCTTTCTTT
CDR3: CASSLDPQYTEAFF

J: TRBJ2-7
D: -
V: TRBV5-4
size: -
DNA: TGTGCCAGCAGCTTGGGAGGAGGTAGTATCTTCTACGAGCAGTACTTC
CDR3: CASSLGGGSIFYEQYF

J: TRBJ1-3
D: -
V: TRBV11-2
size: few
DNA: TGTGCCAGCAGCCTCGACAGGGGAAACACCATATATTTT
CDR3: CASSLDRGNTIYF

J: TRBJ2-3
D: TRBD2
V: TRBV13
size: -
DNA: TGTGCCAGCAGCTTAGGCCTGGGGAGCGGGGGGCCCACAGATACGCAGTATTTT
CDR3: CASSLGLGSGGPTDTQYF

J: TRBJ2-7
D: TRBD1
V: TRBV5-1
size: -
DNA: TGCGCCAGCAGCCCGGGACAGTACCTCCCCTACGAGCAGTACTTC
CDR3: CASSPGQYLPYEQYF

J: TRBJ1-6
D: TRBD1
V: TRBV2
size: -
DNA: TGTGCCAGCAGTGGACAGGGCACAGATAATTCACCCCTCCACTTT
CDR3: CASSGQGTDNSPLHF

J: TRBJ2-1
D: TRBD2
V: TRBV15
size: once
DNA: TGTGCCACCAGCAGACCATTAGCGGGCTTTTACAATGAGCAGTTCTTC
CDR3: CATSRPLAGFYNEQFF

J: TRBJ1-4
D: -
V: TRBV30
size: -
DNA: TGTGCCTGGAGTTCCCAGGGAAGGCGCGAAAAACTGTTTTTT
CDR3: CAWSSQGRREKLFF

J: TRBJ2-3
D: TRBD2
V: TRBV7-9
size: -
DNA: TGTGCCAGCACCCAGCGCGGGGGGGCAGATACGCAGTATTTT
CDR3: CASTQRGGADTQYF

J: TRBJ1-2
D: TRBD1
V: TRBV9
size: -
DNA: TGTGCCAGCAGCGCCTCCGACAGGGGGAACTATGGCTACACCTTC
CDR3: CASSASDRGNYGYTF

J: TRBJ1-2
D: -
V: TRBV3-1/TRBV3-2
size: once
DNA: TGTGCCAGCAGCCAAGGGGAGTACGGCTACACCTTC
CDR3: CASSQGEYGYTF